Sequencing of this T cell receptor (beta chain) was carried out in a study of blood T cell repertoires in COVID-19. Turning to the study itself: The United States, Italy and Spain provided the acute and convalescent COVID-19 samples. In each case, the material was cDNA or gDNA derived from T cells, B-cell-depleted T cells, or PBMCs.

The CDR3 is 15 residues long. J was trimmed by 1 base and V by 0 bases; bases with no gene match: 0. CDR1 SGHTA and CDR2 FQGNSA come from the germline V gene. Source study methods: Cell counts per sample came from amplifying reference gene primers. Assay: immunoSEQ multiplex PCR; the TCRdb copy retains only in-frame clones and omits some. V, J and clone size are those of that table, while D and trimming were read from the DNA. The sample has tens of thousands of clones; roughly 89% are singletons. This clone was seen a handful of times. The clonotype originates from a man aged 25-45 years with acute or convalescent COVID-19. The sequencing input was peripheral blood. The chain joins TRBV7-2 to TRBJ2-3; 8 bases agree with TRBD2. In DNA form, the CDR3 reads TGTGCCAGCAGCTTAGCAGCGGGGGGCACAGATACGCAGTATTTT. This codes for CASSLAAGGTDTQYF.